These 2 T cell receptor beta chains were sequenced from one sample in a study of OX40 agonist ivuxolimab in advanced cancers. Profiled with immunoSEQ multiplex PCR; TCRdb holds only in-frame clones, not every one. Of around 11,000 clones listed, about 77% are singletons. The sequences come from CD4+ or CD8+ T cells sorted from blood, collected in a trial of the OX40 agonist ivuxolimab. The receptors stem from an adult with an advanced solid tumor such as melanoma, head and neck, liver or kidney cancer.

This clone was seen only a few times. The chain links TRBV11-3 to TRBJ2-1; 14 bases fit TRBD2. The CDR3 runs to 17 residues. J gave up 6 bases and V 4 bases, and 8 bases lay outside the gene matches. CDR1 is SGHNT and CDR2 is YENEEA in the germline V gene. CDR3 sequence (DNA): TGTGCCAGCAGCTCGGGACTAGCGGGAGCCCCGTCCAATGAGCAGTTCTTC. Amino acid sequence: CASSSGLAGAPSNEQFF.

This chain joins TRBV6-5 and TRBJ1-2; the match to TRBD1 covers 7 bases. Germline assignment: CDR1 MNHEY and CDR2 SVGAGI. CDR3 length: 14 residues. Trimming at V came to 5 bases and at J to 6 bases, leaving 9 bases not matched to a gene. Here the CDR3 DNA reads TGTGCCAGCAGTCCCAGTTTCCAGGGGGATGGCTACACCTTC. Translation: CASSPSFQGDGYTF.